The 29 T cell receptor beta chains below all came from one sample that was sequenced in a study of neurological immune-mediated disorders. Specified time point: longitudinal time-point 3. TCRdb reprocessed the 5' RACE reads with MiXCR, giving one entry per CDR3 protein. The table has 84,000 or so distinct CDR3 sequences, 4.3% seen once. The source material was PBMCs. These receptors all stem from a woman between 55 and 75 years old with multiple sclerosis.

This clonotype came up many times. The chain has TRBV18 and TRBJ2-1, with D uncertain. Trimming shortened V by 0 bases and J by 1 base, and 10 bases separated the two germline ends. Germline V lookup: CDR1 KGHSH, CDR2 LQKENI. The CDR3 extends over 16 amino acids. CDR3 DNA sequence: TGTGCCAGCTCACCACCATGGGATTTTTCCTACAATGAGCAGTTCTTC. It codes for CASSPPWDFSYNEQFF.

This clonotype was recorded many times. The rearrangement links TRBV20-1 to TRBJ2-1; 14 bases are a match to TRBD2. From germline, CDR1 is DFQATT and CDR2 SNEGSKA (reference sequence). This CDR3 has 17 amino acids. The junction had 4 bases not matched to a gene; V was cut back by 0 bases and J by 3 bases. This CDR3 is CSARDLGTSGGYNEQFF. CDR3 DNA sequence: TGCAGTGCTAGAGATCTTGGGACTAGCGGGGGCTACAATGAGCAGTTCTTC.

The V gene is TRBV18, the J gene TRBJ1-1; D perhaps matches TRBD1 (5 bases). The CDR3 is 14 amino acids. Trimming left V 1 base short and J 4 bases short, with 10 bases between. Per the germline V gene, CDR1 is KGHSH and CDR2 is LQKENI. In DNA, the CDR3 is TGTGCCAGCTCACCACTAACAGGAGCCACTGAAGCTTTCTTT. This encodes CASSPLTGATEAFF.

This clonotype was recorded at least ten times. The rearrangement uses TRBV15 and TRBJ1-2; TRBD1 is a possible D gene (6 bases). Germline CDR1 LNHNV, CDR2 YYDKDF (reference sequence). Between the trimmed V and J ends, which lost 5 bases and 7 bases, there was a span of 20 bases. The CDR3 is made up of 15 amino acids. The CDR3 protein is CATSSRGGGRGGYTF. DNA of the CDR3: TGTGCCACCAGCTCCCGTGGCGGGGGGCGGGGTGGCTACACCTTC.

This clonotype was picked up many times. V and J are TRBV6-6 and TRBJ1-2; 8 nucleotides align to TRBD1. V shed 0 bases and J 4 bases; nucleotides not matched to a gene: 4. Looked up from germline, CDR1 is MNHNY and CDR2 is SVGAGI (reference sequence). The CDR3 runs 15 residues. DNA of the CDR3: TGTGCCAGCAGTTACTCGATACAGGGGGGCTATGGCTACACCTTC. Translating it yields CASSYSIQGGYGYTF.

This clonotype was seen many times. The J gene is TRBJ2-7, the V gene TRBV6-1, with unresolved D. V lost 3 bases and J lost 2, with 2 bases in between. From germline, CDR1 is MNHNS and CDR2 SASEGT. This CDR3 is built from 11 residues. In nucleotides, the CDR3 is TGTGCCAGCAGTGACGCCTACGAGCAGTACTTC. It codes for CASSDAYEQYF.

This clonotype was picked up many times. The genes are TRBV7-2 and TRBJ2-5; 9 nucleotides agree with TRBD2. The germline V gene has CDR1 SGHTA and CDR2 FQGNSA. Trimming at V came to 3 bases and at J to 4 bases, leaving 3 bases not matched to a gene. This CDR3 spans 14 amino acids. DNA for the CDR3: TGTGCCAGCAGCTTCGGTAGCGGGGGAGAGACCCAGTACTTC. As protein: CASSFGSGGETQYF.

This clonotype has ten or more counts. CDR3 sequence reads: CASSQEPTRSAKNIQYF. Written as DNA, the CDR3 is TGCGCCAGCAGCCAAGAACCGACTAGATCGGCCAAAAACATTCAGTACTTC. The chain is built from TRBV4-1 and TRBJ2-4; tentatively, D is TRBD2 (6 bases). The CDR3 contains 17 residues. V was cut by 0 bases and J by 1 base, with 13 bases left in between. The V gene's germline CDR1 is MGHRA and CDR2 YSYEKL.

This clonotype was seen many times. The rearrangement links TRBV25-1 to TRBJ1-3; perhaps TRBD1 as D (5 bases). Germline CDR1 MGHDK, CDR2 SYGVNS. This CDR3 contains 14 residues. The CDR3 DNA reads TGTGCGGCCGGGACCCCAAGGCCCGGAAACACCATATATTTT. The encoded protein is CAAGTPRPGNTIYF.

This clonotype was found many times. This CDR3 is CSASLRIVDGYTF. The CDR3 region has the DNA TGCAGTGCTAGTCTGAGGATTGTCGATGGCTACACCTTC. This chain uses TRBV20-1 with TRBJ1-2; D uncertain. V was pared by 3 bases and J by 6 bases, with 14 bases between. Germline CDR1 is DFQATT and CDR2 is SNEGSKA (reference sequence). This CDR3 region has 13 residues.

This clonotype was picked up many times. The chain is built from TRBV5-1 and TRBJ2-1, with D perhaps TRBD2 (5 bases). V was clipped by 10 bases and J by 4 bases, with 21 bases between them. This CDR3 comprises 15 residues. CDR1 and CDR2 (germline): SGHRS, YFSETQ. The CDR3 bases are TGCGCCTCAAGCCCGATCAGGAGCGGATACAATGAGCAGTTCTTC. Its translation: CASSPIRSGYNEQFF.

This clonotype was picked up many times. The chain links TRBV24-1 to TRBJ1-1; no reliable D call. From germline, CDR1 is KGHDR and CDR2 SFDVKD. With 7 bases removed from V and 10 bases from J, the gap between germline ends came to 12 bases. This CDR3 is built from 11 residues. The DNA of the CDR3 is TGTGCCACCAGAAGAATCATTGGAGCTTTCTTT. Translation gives CATRRIIGAFF.

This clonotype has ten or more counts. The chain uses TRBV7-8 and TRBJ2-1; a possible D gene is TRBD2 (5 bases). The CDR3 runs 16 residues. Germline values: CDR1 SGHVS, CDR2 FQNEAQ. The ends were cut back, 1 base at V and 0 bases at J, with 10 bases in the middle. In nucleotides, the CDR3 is TGTGCCAGCAGCTTAGACGAGGGCGGCTCCTACAATGAGCAGTTCTTC. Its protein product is CASSLDEGGSYNEQFF. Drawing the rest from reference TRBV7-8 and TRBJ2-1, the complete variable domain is GAGVSQSPRYKVAKRGQDVALRCDPISGHVSLFWYQQALGQGPEFLTYFQNEAQLDKSGLPSDRFFAERPEGSVSTLKIQRTQQEDSAVYLCASSLDEGGSYNEQFFGPGTRLTVL.

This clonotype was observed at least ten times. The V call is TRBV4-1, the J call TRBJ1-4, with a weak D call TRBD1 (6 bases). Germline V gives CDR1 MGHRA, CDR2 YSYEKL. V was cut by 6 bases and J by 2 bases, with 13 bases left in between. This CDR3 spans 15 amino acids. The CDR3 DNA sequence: TGCGCCAGCAGACTAGCAGGGGCCACTAATGAAAAACTGTTTTTT. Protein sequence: CASRLAGATNEKLFF.

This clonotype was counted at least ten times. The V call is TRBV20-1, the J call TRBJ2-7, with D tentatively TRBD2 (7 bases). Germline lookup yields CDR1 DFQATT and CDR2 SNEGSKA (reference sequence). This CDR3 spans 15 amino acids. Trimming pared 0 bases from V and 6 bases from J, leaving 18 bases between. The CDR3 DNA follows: TGCAGTGCTAGAGATTGGGGGGGCCCAGATGGCGAGCAGTACTTC. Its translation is CSARDWGGPDGEQYF.

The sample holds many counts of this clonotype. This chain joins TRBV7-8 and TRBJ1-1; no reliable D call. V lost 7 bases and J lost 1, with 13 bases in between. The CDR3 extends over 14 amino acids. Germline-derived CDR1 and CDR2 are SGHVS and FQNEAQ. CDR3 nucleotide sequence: TGTGCCAGCAAAGATCACCAGACGAACACTGAAGCTTTCTTT. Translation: CASKDHQTNTEAFF. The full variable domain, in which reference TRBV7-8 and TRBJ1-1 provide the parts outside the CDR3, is GAGVSQSPRYKVAKRGQDVALRCDPISGHVSLFWYQQALGQGPEFLTYFQNEAQLDKSGLPSDRFFAERPEGSVSTLKIQRTQQEDSAVYLCASKDHQTNTEAFFGQGTRLTVV.

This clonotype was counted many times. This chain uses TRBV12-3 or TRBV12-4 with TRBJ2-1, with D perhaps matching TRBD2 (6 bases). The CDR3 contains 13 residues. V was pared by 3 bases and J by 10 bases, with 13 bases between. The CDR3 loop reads CASSFLLREEQFF. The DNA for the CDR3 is TGTGCCAGCAGTTTCCTCCTGCGGGAAGAGCAGTTCTTC.

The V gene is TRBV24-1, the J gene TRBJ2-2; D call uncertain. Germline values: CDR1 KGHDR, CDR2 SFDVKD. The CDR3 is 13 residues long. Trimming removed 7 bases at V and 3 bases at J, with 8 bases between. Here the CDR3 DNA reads TGTGCCACCAGAGCCACGGACACCGGGGAGCTGTTTTTT. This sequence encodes CATRATDTGELFF.

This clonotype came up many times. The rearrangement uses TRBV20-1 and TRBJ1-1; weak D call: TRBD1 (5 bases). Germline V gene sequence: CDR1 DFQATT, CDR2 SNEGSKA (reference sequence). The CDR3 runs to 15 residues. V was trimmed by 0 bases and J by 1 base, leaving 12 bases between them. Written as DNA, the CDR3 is TGCAGTGCTAGAGATCTAGCAAGGGGGAACACTGAAGCTTTCTTT. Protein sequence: CSARDLARGNTEAFF.

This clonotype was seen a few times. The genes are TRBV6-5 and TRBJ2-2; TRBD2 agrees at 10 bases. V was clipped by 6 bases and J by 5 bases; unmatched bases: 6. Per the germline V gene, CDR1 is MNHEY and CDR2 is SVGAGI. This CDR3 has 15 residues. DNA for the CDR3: TGTGCCAGCAGCCAGGGACTAGCGAGGACCGGGGAGCTGTTTTTT. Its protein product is CASSQGLARTGELFF.

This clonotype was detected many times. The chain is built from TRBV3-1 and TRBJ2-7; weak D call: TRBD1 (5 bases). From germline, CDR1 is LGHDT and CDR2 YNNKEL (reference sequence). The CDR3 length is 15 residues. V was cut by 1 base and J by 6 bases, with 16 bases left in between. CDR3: CASSQVDSQQLEQYF. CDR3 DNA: TGTGCCAGCAGCCAAGTAGACAGCCAGCAGCTCGAGCAGTACTTC.

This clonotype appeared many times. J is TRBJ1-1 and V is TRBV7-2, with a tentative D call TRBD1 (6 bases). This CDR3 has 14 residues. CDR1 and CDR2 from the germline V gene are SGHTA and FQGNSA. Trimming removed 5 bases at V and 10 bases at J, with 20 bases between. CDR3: CASSLDSSGIGAFF. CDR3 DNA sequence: TGTGCCAGCAGCCTGGACAGTTCAGGTATCGGAGCTTTCTTT.

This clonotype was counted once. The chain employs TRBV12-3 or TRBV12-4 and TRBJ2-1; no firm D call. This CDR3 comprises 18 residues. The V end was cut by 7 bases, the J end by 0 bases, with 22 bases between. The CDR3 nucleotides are TGTGCCAGCAATACATGCCCCCTTATCCGGAGCTCCTACAATGAGCAGTTCTTC. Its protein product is CASNTCPLIRSSYNEQFF.

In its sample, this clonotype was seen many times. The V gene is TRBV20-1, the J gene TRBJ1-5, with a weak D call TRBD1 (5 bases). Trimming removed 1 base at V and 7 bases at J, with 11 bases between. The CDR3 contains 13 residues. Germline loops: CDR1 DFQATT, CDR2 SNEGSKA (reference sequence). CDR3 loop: CSARAQGRQPQHF. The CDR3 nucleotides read TGCAGTGCTAGAGCGCAGGGAAGGCAGCCCCAGCATTTT.

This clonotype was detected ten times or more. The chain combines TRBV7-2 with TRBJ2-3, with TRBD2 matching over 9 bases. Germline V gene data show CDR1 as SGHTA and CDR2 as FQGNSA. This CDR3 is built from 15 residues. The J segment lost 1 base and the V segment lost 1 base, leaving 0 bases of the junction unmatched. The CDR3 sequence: CASSLGGGGTDTQYF. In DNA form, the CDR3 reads TGTGCCAGCAGCTTAGGCGGGGGGGGCACAGATACGCAGTATTTT.

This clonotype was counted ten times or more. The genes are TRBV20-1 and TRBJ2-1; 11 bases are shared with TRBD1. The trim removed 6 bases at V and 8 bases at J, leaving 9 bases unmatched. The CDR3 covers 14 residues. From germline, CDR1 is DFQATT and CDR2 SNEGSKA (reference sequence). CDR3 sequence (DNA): TGCAGTGCCCAGGACAGGGGGCGAGGTGATGAGCAGTTCTTC. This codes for CSAQDRGRGDEQFF.

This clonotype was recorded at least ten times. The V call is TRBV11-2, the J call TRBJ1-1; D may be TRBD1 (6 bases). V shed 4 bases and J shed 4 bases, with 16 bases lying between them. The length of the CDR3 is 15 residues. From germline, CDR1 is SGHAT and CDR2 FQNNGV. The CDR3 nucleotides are TGTGCCAGCAGCTCGAGGACAGCGAGGGGCACTGAAGCTTTCTTT. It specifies CASSSRTARGTEAFF. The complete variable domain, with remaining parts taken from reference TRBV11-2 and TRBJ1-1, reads EAGVAQSPRYKIIEKRQSVAFWCNPISGHATLYWYQQILGQGPKLLIQFQNNGVVDDSQLPKDRFSAERLKGVDSTLKIQPAKLEDSAVYLCASSSRTARGTEAFFGQGTRLTVV.

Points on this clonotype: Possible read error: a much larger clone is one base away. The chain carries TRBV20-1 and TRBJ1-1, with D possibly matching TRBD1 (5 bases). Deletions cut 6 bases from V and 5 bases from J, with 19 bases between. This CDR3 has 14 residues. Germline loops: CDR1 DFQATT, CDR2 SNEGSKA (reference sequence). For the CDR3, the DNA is TGCAGTGCCTCTTCGACAGTGGGCTGGACTGAAGCTTTCTTT. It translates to CSASSTVGWTEAFF.

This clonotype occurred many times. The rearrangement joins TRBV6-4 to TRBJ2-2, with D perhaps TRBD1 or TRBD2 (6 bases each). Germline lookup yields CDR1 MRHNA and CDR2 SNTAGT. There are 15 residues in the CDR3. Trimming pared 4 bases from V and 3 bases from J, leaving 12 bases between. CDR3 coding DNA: TGTGCCAGCAGTGTTTCGGAGGGGGACACCGGGGAGCTGTTTTTT. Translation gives CASSVSEGDTGELFF.